This T cell receptor (beta chain) was found in a study of OX40 agonist ivuxolimab in advanced cancers. Sequenced by immunoSEQ multiplex PCR; TCRdb stores in-frame clones only, minus some. Of about 76,000 clones in the sample, over 70% were seen once. The germline V and J ends were trimmed by 1 base and 5 bases, with 8 bases remaining between them. The V gene's germline CDR1 is MGHRA and CDR2 YSYEKL. The CDR3 spans 13 residues. Here the sequenced sample was CD4+ or CD8+ T cells sorted from blood, taken in a trial of the OX40 agonist ivuxolimab. The V call is TRBV4-1, the J call TRBJ1-2; D may be TRBD1 (6 bases). The source of this sequence is an adult with an advanced solid tumor such as melanoma, head and neck, liver or kidney cancer. The DNA of the CDR3 is TGCGCCAGCAGCCAAGGAACAGGGTATGGCTACACCTTC. Encoded protein: CASSQGTGYGYTF.